A selection of T cell receptor beta chains follows, all from one sample in a study of OX40 agonist ivuxolimab in advanced cancers. The protocol was immunoSEQ multiplex PCR, while the TCRdb copy is restricted to in-frame clones and leaves out a portion. The data show fewer than 100,000 clones, 70% to 90% seen once. The source material was CD4+ or CD8+ T cells sorted from blood, sampled in a trial of the OX40 agonist ivuxolimab. The receptors were gathered from an adult with an advanced solid tumor such as melanoma, head and neck, liver or kidney cancer. Both conserved end residues are part of each CDR3. A D gene is named only where the DNA matches it firmly. Rows may omit the clone size; those that give it use once, few, many or a size class.

CDR3 length: 13
D gene: TRBD1
V gene: TRBV27
J gene: TRBJ2-7
clone size: -
CDR3 DNA: TGTGCCAGCAGATCAGGGGGCAGCTACGAGCAGTACTTC
CDR3 protein: CASRSGGSYEQYF

CDR3 length: 15
D gene: -
V gene: TRBV11-3
J gene: TRBJ2-7
clone size: -
CDR3 DNA: TGTGCCAGCAGCTTAGCGAGTGGACTAATATACGAGCAGTACTTC
CDR3 protein: CASSLASGLIYEQYF

CDR3 length: 17
D gene: TRBD2
V gene: TRBV14
J gene: TRBJ2-6
clone size: -
CDR3 DNA: TGTGCCAGCAGCCGACTCGCAGCGGGAGCTGGGGCCAACGTCCTGACTTTC
CDR3 protein: CASSRLAAGAGANVLTF

CDR3 length: 16
D gene: TRBD1
V gene: TRBV7-9
J gene: TRBJ2-5
clone size: -
CDR3 DNA: TGTGCCAGCAGCTCCAACCGGGACAGTATGCAAGAGACCCAGTACTTC
CDR3 protein: CASSSNRDSMQETQYF

CDR3 length: 17
D gene: TRBD1
V gene: TRBV11-2
J gene: TRBJ2-7
clone size: -
CDR3 DNA: TGTGCCAGCAGCTTAGACATCGCGGGACAGGGACTACGCGAGCAGTACTTC
CDR3 protein: CASSLDIAGQGLREQYF

CDR3 length: 13
D gene: TRBD1
V gene: TRBV28
J gene: TRBJ1-2
clone size: -
CDR3 DNA: TGTGCCAGCAGTTATGGGACAGGGGATGGCTACACCTTC
CDR3 protein: CASSYGTGDGYTF

CDR3 length: 11
D gene: -
V gene: TRBV27
J gene: TRBJ1-2
clone size: -
CDR3 DNA: TGTGCCAGCGGGGGAATCTATGGCTACACCTTC
CDR3 protein: CASGGIYGYTF

CDR3 length: 15
D gene: TRBD2
V gene: TRBV7-9
J gene: TRBJ2-7
clone size: -
CDR3 DNA: TGTGCCAGCAGCCCGACTAGCGGGCTATCCTACGAGCAGTACTTC
CDR3 protein: CASSPTSGLSYEQYF

CDR3 length: 13
D gene: -
V gene: TRBV6-5
J gene: TRBJ1-2
clone size: once
CDR3 DNA: TGTGCCAGCAGTTACCGGGGTATTATGAGCTACACCTTC
CDR3 protein: CASSYRGIMSYTF

CDR3 length: 15
D gene: -
V gene: TRBV6-6
J gene: TRBJ1-2
clone size: once
CDR3 DNA: TGTGCCAGCAGCCTCGGGGGCGGCTCTAACTATGGCTACACCTTC
CDR3 protein: CASSLGGGSNYGYTF

CDR3 length: 13
D gene: -
V gene: TRBV11-1
J gene: TRBJ2-7
clone size: -
CDR3 DNA: TGTGCCAGCAGCACCGACTTGACCTACGAGCAGTACTTC
CDR3 protein: CASSTDLTYEQYF

CDR3 length: 19
D gene: TRBD2
V gene: TRBV11-3
J gene: TRBJ2-1
clone size: -
CDR3 DNA: TGTGCCAGCAGCTTCGTCGGACTAGCGGGAGATCCCTCCTACAATGAGCAGTTCTTC
CDR3 protein: CASSFVGLAGDPSYNEQFF

CDR3 length: 15
D gene: TRBD1
V gene: TRBV19
J gene: TRBJ2-3
clone size: -
CDR3 DNA: TGTGCCAGTAGTGTCGGGACAGGGGGTGAGGATACGCAGTATTTT
CDR3 protein: CASSVGTGGEDTQYF

CDR3 length: 16
D gene: -
V gene: TRBV27
J gene: TRBJ1-1
clone size: once
CDR3 DNA: TGTGCCAGCCTAAAGGGAGGGGAGGCGTGGAACACTGAAGCTTTCTTT
CDR3 protein: CASLKGGEAWNTEAFF

CDR3 length: 14
D gene: TRBD1
V gene: TRBV11-3
J gene: TRBJ1-1
clone size: once
CDR3 DNA: TGTGCCAGCAGGTTGAGAGGGGGCGACACTGAAGCTTTCTTT
CDR3 protein: CASRLRGGDTEAFF

CDR3 length: 18
D gene: -
V gene: TRBV7-3
J gene: TRBJ2-2
clone size: -
CDR3 DNA: TGTGCCAGCAGCTTGGTCAGCAGCGCCGGAGCTCCGACCGGGGAGCTGTTTTTT
CDR3 protein: CASSLVSSAGAPTGELFF

CDR3 length: 13
D gene: -
V gene: TRBV5-1
J gene: TRBJ2-1
clone size: -
CDR3 DNA: TGCGCCAGCAGCCCAACAGGAATCGATGAGCAGTTCTTC
CDR3 protein: CASSPTGIDEQFF

CDR3 length: 18
D gene: -
V gene: TRBV27
J gene: TRBJ2-3
clone size: once
CDR3 DNA: TGTGCCAGCAGTTTAAGACAGTTAGCGCGTACTAGCACAGATACGCAGTATTTT
CDR3 protein: CASSLRQLARTSTDTQYF

CDR3 length: 13
D gene: TRBD1
V gene: TRBV28
J gene: TRBJ1-1
clone size: once
CDR3 DNA: TGTGCCAGCAGGCCGACAGGGGGCACTGAAGCTTTCTTT
CDR3 protein: CASRPTGGTEAFF

CDR3 length: 12
D gene: -
V gene: TRBV29-1
J gene: TRBJ2-1
clone size: -
CDR3 DNA: TGCAGCGTTGATTCCGGCTACAATGAGCAGTTCTTC
CDR3 protein: CSVDSGYNEQFF

CDR3 length: 15
D gene: TRBD2
V gene: TRBV7-3
J gene: TRBJ2-3
clone size: -
CDR3 DNA: TGTGCCAGCAGCCTAAATTTAGCGGGAGGAGATACGCAGTATTTT
CDR3 protein: CASSLNLAGGDTQYF

CDR3 length: 14
D gene: TRBD1
V gene: TRBV27
J gene: TRBJ1-6
clone size: -
CDR3 DNA: TGTGCCAGCCACGGGGACAGAACTAATTCACCCCTCCACTTT
CDR3 protein: CASHGDRTNSPLHF

CDR3 length: 14
D gene: -
V gene: TRBV15
J gene: TRBJ1-5
clone size: -
CDR3 DNA: TGTGCCACCAGCAGAGAAGGTCGGTTTCAGCCCCAGCATTTT
CDR3 protein: CATSREGRFQPQHF

CDR3 length: 15
D gene: TRBD1
V gene: TRBV6-1
J gene: TRBJ1-1
clone size: -
CDR3 DNA: TGTGCCAGCACCGCCCGACAGGGGGCGCCCACTGAAGCTTTCTTT
CDR3 protein: CASTARQGAPTEAFF